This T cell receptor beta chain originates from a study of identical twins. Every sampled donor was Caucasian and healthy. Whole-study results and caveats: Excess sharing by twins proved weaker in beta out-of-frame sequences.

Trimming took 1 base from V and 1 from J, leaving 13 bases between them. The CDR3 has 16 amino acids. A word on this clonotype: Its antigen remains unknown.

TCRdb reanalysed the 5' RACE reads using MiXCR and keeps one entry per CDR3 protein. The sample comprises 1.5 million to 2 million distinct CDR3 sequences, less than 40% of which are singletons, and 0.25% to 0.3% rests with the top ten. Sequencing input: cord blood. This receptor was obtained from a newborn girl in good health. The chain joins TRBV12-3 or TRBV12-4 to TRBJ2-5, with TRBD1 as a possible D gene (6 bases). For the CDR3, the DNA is TGTGCCAGCAGTTTAGGAGGATGGACAGCCCAAGAGACCCAGTACTTC. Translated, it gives CASSLGGWTAQETQYF.